This T cell receptor (beta chain) was recovered during a study of CD8 T cells in ankylosing spondylitis. CDR1 is MNHNY, CDR2 SVGAGI, per germline (reference sequence). Trimming shortened V by 4 bases and J by 8 bases, and 12 bases separated the two germline ends. There are 13 residues in the CDR3. Each CDR3 protein is one row after TCRdb ran MiXCR on the 5' RACE reads. The table shows some 800,000 distinct CDR3 sequences, with 12% occurring only once. Regarding this clonotype: The antigen is unknown.

Study results and limitations: Within peripheral blood, clones linked to disease were CD8+ and relatively rare. Reportedly, matched ankylosing spondylitis synovial fluid was significantly enriched for disease-linked clones. It appeared that ankylosing spondylitis blood was characterized by a TCR beta motif of several highly homologous variants.

Sample: blood, either unsorted or a sorted T cell fraction (not recorded which). The TCR sequence derives from a male donor with ankylosing spondylitis. This chain uses TRBV6-6 with TRBJ2-1; D is unclear. The DNA of the CDR3 is TGTGCCAGCAGTTCCATTACTACCCATGAGCAGTTCTTC. The encoded protein is CASSSITTHEQFF.